Sequencing of this T cell receptor beta chain was carried out in a study of Ad26.COV2.S vaccination and SARS-CoV-2 variants. This clone was detected once. Its specificity is unknown. The CDR3 length is 15 residues. TCRdb keeps only in-frame clones here, not all; method: immunoSEQ multiplex PCR. The repertoire holds just over 350,000 clones, with roughly nine tenths as singletons. Findings of the study overall: Possibly, TCR breadth and depth analyses underestimated total T cell responses. While placebo recipients had lower spike-specific TCR breadth, vaccine recipients had more. Similar non-spike TCR breadth was observed in recipients of vaccine and of placebo.

This clonotype was sampled from a human donor who had recovered from COVID-19. The starting material was peripheral blood, obtained after recovery from COVID-19. This chain joins TRBV21-1 and TRBJ2-3; TRBD2 is the table's D call, not checked against the DNA. TRBV21-1 constitutes a pseudogene. Here the CDR3 reads CASSSCGGAGDTQYF. The CDR3 bases are TGTGCCAGCAGCAGCTGCGGGGGGGCGGGAGATACGCAGTATTTT.